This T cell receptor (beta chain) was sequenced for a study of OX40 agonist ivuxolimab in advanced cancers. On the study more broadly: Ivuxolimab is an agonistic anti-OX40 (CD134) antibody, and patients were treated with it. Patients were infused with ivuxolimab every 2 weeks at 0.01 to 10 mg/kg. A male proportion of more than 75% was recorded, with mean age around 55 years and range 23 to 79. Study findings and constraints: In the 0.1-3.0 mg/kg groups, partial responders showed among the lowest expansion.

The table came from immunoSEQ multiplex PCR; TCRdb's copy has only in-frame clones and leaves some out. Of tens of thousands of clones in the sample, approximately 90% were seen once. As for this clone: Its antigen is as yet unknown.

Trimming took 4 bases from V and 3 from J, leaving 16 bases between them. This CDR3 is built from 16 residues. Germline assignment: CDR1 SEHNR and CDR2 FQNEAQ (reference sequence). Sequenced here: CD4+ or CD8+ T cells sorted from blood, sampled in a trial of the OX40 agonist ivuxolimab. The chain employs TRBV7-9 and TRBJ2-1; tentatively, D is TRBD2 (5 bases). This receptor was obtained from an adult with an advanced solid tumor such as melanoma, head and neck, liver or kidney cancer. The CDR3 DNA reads TGTGCCAGCAGCTCCCAACTAGAATTTGGCTACAATGAGCAGTTCTTC. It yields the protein CASSSQLEFGYNEQFF.